Detailed here is one T cell receptor (beta chain). The CDR3 length is 14 residues. Trimming took 3 bases from V and 10 from J, leaving 18 bases between them. Germline V gene sequence: CDR1 LNHNV, CDR2 YYDKDF (reference sequence). A J-beta primer mix and a sample-barcoded 5' primer were used in a second PCR of roughly 6 to 11 cycles. Each CDR3 protein is one row after TCRdb ran MiXCR on the 5' RACE reads. The table records about 320,000 distinct CDR3 sequences, 25% to 30% of them present only once. This sample was taken from a study of blood T cells in healthy people across ages. J is TRBJ1-2 and V is TRBV15, with a weak D call TRBD1 (5 bases). The receptor's source is a woman aged 65 to 85 in good health. Input material: blood. The CDR3 loop reads CATSSGGTGRFYTF. The CDR3 DNA reads as TGTGCCACCAGCAGTGGAGGGACCGGCAGGTTCTACACCTTC.